Presented here are 10 T cell receptor beta chains from one specimen sequenced in a study of cytomegalovirus exposure and HLA in healthy donors. PCR amplification relied on 60 Vbeta primers (plus 13 Jbeta primers). TCRdb's copy holds only in-frame clones and misses some; the assay was immunoSEQ multiplex PCR. The table shows tens of thousands of clones, with 70% occurring only once. Sequencing was performed on PBMCs. The receptors stem from a woman aged 55 to 70 in good health and CMV-seropositive.

This clone has only a few counts. V and J are TRBV21-1 and TRBJ2-7; the table assigns TRBD1, which was not confirmed against the DNA. TRBV21-1 is designated a pseudogene. This CDR3 comprises 15 residues. This chain's CDR3 is CASSKARGPIYEQYF. DNA of the CDR3: TGTGCCAGCAGCAAAGCAAGGGGGCCGATCTACGAGCAGTACTTC.

This clone showed up just once. The genes are TRBV5-4 and TRBJ1-2, with D unresolved. V was cut by 0 bases and J by 8 bases, with 8 bases left in between. The CDR3 totals 12 residues. Germline loops: CDR1 SGHNT, CDR2 YYREEE (reference sequence). The CDR3 coding sequence is TGTGCCAGCAGCTTGGTGTTCGGGGGCTACACCTTC. Protein: CASSLVFGGYTF.

This chain links TRBV7-2 with TRBJ2-5; D is uncertain. The CDR3 is made up of 13 amino acids. The germline CDR1 and CDR2 sequences are SGHTA and FQGNSA. Trimming stripped 3 bases from V and 5 bases from J, with 10 bases between. This CDR3 is CASSFAVGETQYF. The CDR3 region has the DNA TGTGCCAGCAGCTTCGCCGTCGGGGAGACCCAGTACTTC.

The chain recombines TRBV7-2 with TRBJ2-3; weak D call: TRBD2 (6 bases). In germline, CDR1 is SGHTA, CDR2 FQGNSA. The CDR3 length is 17 residues. V shed 0 bases and J shed 10 bases, with 23 bases lying between them. CDR3 DNA: TGTGCCAGCAGCTTAGCCACAGCATGGCGATTCCGCGGGGCGCAGTATTTT. It codes for CASSLATAWRFRGAQYF. Combining the CDR3 with reference TRBV7-2 and TRBJ2-3 gives the whole variable domain GAGVSQSPSNKVTEKGKDVELRCDPISGHTALYWYRQSLGQGLEFLIYFQGNSAPDKSGLPSDRFSAERTGGSVSTLTIQRTQQEDSAVYLCASSLATAWRFRGAQYFGPGTRLTVL.

The chain combines TRBV19 with TRBJ2-1, with D unclear. In germline, CDR1 is LNHDA, CDR2 SQIVND (reference sequence). The CDR3 length is 15 residues. Trimming took off 1 base at V and 10 bases at J, with 17 bases between the two ends. The CDR3: CASSIGEPVGSEQFF. The CDR3 DNA reads TGTGCCAGTAGTATAGGTGAACCCGTCGGGTCCGAGCAGTTCTTC.

In DNA, the CDR3 is TGTGCCAGCAGCAGGGGCCCTACCTACGAGCAGTACTTC. Translation: CASSRGPTYEQYF. The chain couples TRBV6-5 to TRBJ2-7, with D possibly being TRBD1 (6 bases). Trimming took off 6 bases at V and 2 bases at J, with 11 bases between the two ends. Germline V CDR1 and CDR2: MNHEY, SVGAGI. CDR3 length: 13 amino acids.

The V and J genes are TRBV5-1 and TRBJ1-1, with D maybe TRBD1 (6 bases). CDR1 is SGHRS, CDR2 YFSETQ, per germline. There are 14 residues in the CDR3. V was clipped by 4 bases and J by 1 base, with 11 bases between them. Here the CDR3 reads CASSPQGPNTEAFF. CDR3 sequence (DNA): TGCGCCAGCAGCCCACAGGGCCCGAACACTGAAGCTTTCTTT. Together with reference TRBV5-1 and TRBJ1-1, the CDR3 gives the full variable domain: KAGVTQTPRYLIKTRGQQVTLSCSPISGHRSVSWYQQTPGQGLQFLFEYFSETQRNKGNFPGRFSGRQFSNSRSEMNVSTLELGDSALYLCASSPQGPNTEAFFGQGTRLTVV.

The chain recombines TRBV6-5 with TRBJ1-1, with TRBD1 identical over 11 bases. The CDR3 covers 12 residues. The ends lost 5 bases at V and 11 bases at J; junction bases unmatched: 4. The germline V gene encodes CDR1 MNHEY and CDR2 SVGAGI. The CDR3 DNA sequence: TGTGCCAGCAGTCGAGGACAGGGGGCCGCTTTCTTT. This encodes CASSRGQGAAFF.

The V gene is TRBV6-6, the J gene TRBJ1-2, with D hard to call. Per germline, CDR1 MNHNY and CDR2 SVGAGI (reference sequence). The CDR3 is 13 amino acids. Trimming stripped 5 bases from V and 4 bases from J, with 11 bases between. The CDR3 protein is CASSDTAFYGYTF. The DNA for the CDR3 is TGTGCCAGCAGTGACACAGCCTTCTATGGCTACACCTTC.

There are a few counts of this clone. The chain joins TRBV7-8 to TRBJ2-1, with D tentatively TRBD1 (6 bases). The germline V gene has CDR1 SGHVS and CDR2 FQNEAQ. Trimming took off 5 bases at V and 2 bases at J, with 13 bases between the two ends. The CDR3 length is 15 residues. This chain's CDR3 is CASSPRTGTYNEQFF. CDR3 nucleotides: TGTGCCAGCAGCCCTAGAACAGGGACCTACAATGAGCAGTTCTTC.